Listed below are T cell receptor beta chains from one sample, sequenced in a study of shared clonotypes between healthy human individuals. The method was immunoSEQ multiplex PCR; TCRdb's version includes in-frame clones alone and lacks a portion of them. The sample holds some 360,000 clones; about 70% are singletons and the top ten take around 9.3%. Sample: memory CD4+ T cells sorted from blood. The receptors shown here come from a man aged 25-45 years in good health. Each CDR3 is given with its conserved first and last residue. D genes are given only for firm matches.

v_gene: TRBV18
d_gene: -
j_gene: TRBJ1-4
CDR3nt: TGTGCCAGCTCGCCTAAGGGTAATGAAAAACTGTTTTTT
CDR3aa: CASSPKGNEKLFF

v_gene: TRBV13
d_gene: -
j_gene: TRBJ1-4
CDR3nt: TGTGCCAGCAGCTTATACGGACGGACCAATGAAAAACTGTTTTTT
CDR3aa: CASSLYGRTNEKLFF

v_gene: TRBV7-8
d_gene: TRBD2
j_gene: TRBJ2-3
CDR3nt: TGTGCCAGCAGCTTAGCGATTAGCGGGAGGGTCGATACGCAGTATTTT
CDR3aa: CASSLAISGRVDTQYF

v_gene: TRBV6-1
d_gene: -
j_gene: TRBJ1-6
CDR3nt: TGTGCCAGCAGTGTTGGTCGGGGGAATTCACCCCTCCACTTT
CDR3aa: CASSVGRGNSPLHF

v_gene: TRBV1
d_gene: -
j_gene: TRBJ2-7
CDR3nt: TGCACCAGCAGCCAAGATTCCCCCGGGACCCCCGACCACTACGAGCAGTACTTC
CDR3aa: CTSSQDSPGTPDHYEQYF

v_gene: TRBV6-1
d_gene: -
j_gene: TRBJ2-1
CDR3nt: TGTGCCAGCAGTGAAGTGCGAGTTGGCTACAATGAGCAGTTCTTC
CDR3aa: CASSEVRVGYNEQFF

v_gene: TRBV10-3
d_gene: TRBD1
j_gene: TRBJ1-3
CDR3nt: TGTGCCATCAGTGAGTCCTCGACAGGGACTGGAAACACCATATATTTT
CDR3aa: CAISESSTGTGNTIYF

v_gene: TRBV19
d_gene: -
j_gene: TRBJ2-1
CDR3nt: TGTGCCACCACACCTTTGGAGGGGGTCGGTTCGAATAGGCAGTTCTTC
CDR3aa: CATTPLEGVGSNRQFF

v_gene: TRBV29-1
d_gene: TRBD2
j_gene: TRBJ2-1
CDR3nt: TGCAGCGTTGAAGATGGCGGGAGCGCCTTCTACAATGAGCAGTTCTTC
CDR3aa: CSVEDGGSAFYNEQFF

v_gene: TRBV7-2
d_gene: TRBD2
j_gene: TRBJ2-5
CDR3nt: TGTGCCAGCAGCTTAGGGGTAGCGGGGGAGACCCAGTACTTC
CDR3aa: CASSLGVAGETQYF

v_gene: TRBV18
d_gene: -
j_gene: TRBJ2-1
CDR3nt: TGTGCCAGCTCACCCTACGCTAGTCCAAGCAATGAGCAGTTCTTC
CDR3aa: CASSPYASPSNEQFF